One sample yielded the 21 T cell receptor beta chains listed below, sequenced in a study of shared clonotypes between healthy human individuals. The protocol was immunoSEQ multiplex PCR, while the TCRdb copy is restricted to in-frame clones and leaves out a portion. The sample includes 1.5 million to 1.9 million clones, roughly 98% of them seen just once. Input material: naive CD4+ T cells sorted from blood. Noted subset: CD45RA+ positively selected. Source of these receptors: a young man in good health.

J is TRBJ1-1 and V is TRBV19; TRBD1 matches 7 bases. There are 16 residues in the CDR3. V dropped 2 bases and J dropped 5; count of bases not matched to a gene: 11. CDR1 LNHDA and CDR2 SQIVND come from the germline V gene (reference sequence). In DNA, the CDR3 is TGTGCCAGTAGTATAATCGGGAAGGCAGGGGGGACTGAAGCTTTCTTT. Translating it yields CASSIIGKAGGTEAFF.

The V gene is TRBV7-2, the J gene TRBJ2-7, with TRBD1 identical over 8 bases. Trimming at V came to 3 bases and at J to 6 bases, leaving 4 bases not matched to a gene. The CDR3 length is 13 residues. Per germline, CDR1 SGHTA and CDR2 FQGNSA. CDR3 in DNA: TGTGCCAGCAGCTTTGTGGACAGGGCCGAGCAGTACTTC. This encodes CASSFVDRAEQYF. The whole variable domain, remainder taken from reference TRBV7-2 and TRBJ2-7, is GAGVSQSPSNKVTEKGKDVELRCDPISGHTALYWYRQSLGQGLEFLIYFQGNSAPDKSGLPSDRFSAERTGGSVSTLTIQRTQQEDSAVYLCASSFVDRAEQYFGPGTRLTVT.

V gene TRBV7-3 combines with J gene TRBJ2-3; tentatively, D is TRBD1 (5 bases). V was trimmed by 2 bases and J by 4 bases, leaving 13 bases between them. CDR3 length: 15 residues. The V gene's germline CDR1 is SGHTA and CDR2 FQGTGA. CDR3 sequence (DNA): TGTGCCAGCAGCTTAGGGCAGGGTCGGGCAGATACGCAGTATTTT. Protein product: CASSLGQGRADTQYF.

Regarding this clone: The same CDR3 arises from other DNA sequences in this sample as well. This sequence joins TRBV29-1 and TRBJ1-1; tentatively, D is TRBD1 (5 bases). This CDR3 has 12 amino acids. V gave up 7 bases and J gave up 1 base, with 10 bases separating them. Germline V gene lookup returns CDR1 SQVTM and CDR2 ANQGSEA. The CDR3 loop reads CSGGTQNTEAFF. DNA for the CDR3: TGCAGCGGGGGGACTCAGAACACTGAAGCTTTCTTT.

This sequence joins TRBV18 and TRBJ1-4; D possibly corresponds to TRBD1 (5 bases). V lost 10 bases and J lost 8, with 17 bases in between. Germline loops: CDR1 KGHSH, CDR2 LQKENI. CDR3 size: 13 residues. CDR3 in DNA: TGTGCCACAACCGGGGGGTTCAGCGAAAAACTGTTTTTT. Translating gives CATTGGFSEKLFF. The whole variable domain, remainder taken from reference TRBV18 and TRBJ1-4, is NAGVMQNPRHLVRRRGQEARLRCSPMKGHSHVYWYRQLPEEGLKFMVYLQKENIIDESGMPKERFSAEFPKEGPSILRIQQVVRGDSAAYFCATTGGFSEKLFFGSGTQLSVL.

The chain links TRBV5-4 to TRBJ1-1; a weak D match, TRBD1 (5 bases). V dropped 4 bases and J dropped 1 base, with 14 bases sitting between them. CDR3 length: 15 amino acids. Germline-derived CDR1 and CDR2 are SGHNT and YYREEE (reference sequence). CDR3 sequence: CASSTVGGSNTEAFF. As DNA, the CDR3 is TGTGCCAGCAGCACAGTGGGGGGATCGAACACTGAAGCTTTCTTT. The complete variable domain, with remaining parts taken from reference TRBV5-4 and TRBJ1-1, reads ETGVTQSPTHLIKTRGQQVTLRCSSQSGHNTVSWYQQALGQGPQFIFQYYREEENGRGNFPPRFSGLQFPNYSSELNVNALELDDSALYLCASSTVGGSNTEAFFGQGTRLTVV.

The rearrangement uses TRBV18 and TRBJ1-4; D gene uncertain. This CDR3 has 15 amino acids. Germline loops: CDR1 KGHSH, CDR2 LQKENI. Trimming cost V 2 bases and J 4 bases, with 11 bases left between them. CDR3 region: CASSPTGSNNEKLFF. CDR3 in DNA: TGTGCCAGCTCACCAACGGGGTCTAATAATGAAAAACTGTTTTTT.

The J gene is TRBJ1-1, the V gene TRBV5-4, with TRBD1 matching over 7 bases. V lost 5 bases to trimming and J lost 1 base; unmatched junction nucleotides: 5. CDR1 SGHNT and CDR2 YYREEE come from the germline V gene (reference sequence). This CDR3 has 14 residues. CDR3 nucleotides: TGTGCCAGCAGACTGAGGACAGGGAACACTGAAGCTTTCTTT. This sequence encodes CASRLRTGNTEAFF.

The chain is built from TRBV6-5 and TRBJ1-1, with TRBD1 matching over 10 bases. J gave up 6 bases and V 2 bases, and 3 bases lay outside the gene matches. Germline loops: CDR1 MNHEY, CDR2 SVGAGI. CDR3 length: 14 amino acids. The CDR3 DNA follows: TGTGCCAGCAGTTACAGCGGACAGGGGGCTGAAGCTTTCTTT. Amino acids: CASSYSGQGAEAFF.

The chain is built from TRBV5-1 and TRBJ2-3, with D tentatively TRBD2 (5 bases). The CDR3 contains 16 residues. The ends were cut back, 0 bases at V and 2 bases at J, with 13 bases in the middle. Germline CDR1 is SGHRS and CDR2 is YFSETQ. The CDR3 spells CASSLGTRTFTDTQYF. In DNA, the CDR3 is TGCGCCAGCAGCTTGGGAACTAGGACCTTCACAGATACGCAGTATTTT.

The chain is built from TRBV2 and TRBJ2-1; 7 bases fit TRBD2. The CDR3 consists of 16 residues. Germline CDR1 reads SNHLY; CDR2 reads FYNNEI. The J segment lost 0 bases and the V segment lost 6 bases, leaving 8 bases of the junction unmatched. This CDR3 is CASSMKRGHSYNEQFF. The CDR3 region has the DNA TGTGCCAGCAGCATGAAGCGGGGCCACTCCTACAATGAGCAGTTCTTC.

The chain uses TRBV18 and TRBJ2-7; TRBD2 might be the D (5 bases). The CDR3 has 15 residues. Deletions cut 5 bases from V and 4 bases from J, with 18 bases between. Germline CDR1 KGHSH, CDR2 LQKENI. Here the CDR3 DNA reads TGTGCCAGCTCATTAGAACTAGGTAGAACATACGAGCAGTACTTC. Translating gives CASSLELGRTYEQYF.

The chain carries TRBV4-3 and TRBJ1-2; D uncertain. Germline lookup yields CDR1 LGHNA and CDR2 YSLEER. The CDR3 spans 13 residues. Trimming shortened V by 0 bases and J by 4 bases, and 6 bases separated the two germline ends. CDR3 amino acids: CASSQEGTYGYTF. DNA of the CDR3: TGCGCCAGCAGCCAAGAGGGCACCTATGGCTACACCTTC.

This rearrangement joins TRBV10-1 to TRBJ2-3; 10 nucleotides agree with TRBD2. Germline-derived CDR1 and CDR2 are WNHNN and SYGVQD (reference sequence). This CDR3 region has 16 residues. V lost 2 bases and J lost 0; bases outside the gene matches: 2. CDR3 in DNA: TGCGCCAGCAGTGAGCAGCGGGAGGGGAGCACAGATACGCAGTATTTT. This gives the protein CASSEQREGSTDTQYF.

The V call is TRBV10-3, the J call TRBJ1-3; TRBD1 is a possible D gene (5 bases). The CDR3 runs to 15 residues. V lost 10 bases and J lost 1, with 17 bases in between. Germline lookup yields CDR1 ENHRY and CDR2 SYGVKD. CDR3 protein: CATREPTGSGNTIYF. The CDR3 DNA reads TGTGCCACCAGGGAGCCAACAGGTTCTGGAAACACCATATATTTT.

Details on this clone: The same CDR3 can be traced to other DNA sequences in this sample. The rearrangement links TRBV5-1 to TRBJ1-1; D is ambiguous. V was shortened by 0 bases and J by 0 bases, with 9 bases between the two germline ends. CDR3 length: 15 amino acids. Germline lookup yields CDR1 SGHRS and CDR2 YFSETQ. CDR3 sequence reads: CASSLVVGLNTEAFF. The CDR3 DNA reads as TGCGCCAGCAGCTTGGTGGTAGGCCTGAACACTGAAGCTTTCTTT.

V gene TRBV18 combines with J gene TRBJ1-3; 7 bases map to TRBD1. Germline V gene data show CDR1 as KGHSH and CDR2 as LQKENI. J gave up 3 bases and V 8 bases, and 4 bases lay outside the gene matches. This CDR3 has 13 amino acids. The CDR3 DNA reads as TGTGCCAGCCAGACAGGGCGTGGAAACACCATATATTTT. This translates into CASQTGRGNTIYF.

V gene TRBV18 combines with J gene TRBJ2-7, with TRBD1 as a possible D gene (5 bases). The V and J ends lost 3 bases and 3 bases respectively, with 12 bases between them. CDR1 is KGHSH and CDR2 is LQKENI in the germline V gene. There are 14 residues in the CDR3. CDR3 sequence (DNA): TGTGCCAGCTCACCCCGACAGACCATCTACGAGCAGTACTTC. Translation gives CASSPRQTIYEQYF.

CDR3 loop: CASRPGLAGHEQYF. Written as DNA, the CDR3 is TGTGCCAGCAGACCGGGACTAGCGGGACACGAGCAGTACTTC. The rearrangement uses TRBV2 and TRBJ2-7; TRBD2 matches at 13 bases. J gave up 5 bases and V 6 bases, and 4 bases lay outside the gene matches. The CDR3 sequence is 14 residues long. Germline-derived CDR1 and CDR2 are SNHLY and FYNNEI.

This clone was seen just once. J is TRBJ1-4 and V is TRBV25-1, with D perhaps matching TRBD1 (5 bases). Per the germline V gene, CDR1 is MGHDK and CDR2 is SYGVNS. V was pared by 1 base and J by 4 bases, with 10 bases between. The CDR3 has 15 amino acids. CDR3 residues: CASSEFYRHNEKLFF. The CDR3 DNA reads TGTGCCAGCAGTGAATTTTACAGGCATAATGAAAAACTGTTTTTT.

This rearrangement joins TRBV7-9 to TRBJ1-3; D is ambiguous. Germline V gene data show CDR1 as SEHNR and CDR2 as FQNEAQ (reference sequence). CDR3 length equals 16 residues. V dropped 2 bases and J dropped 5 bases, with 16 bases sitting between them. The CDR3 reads CASSLWQGDGRNTIYF. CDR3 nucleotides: TGTGCCAGCAGCTTATGGCAAGGCGACGGCCGAAACACCATATATTTT.